Below, one T cell receptor (beta chain) is given with its context. With V trimmed by 6 bases and J by 0 bases, 17 bases remained unmatched. Germline-derived CDR1 and CDR2 are SNHLY and FYNNEI. This CDR3 comprises 19 residues. Sequenced by immunoSEQ multiplex PCR; TCRdb stores in-frame clones only, minus some. The sample holds some 720,000 clones, 88% seen once. This entry comes from a study of shared T cell receptors in the human thymus. This same sample was also taken into another study, of human thymus T cells. This second report adds: The donor group consisted of healthy Finnish infants who were having corrective surgery for congenital heart defects. Related research described strongly overlapping thymic repertoires in unrelated people.

Source material: thymocytes. The genes are TRBV2 and TRBJ2-3, with 8 nucleotides matching TRBD2. The TCR was taken from a boy younger than two with a congenital heart defect. CDR3 sequence reads: CASRVPMTNSGASTDTQYF. The CDR3 nucleotides are TGTGCCAGCAGAGTCCCAATGACGAATAGCGGGGCTAGCACAGATACGCAGTATTTT.